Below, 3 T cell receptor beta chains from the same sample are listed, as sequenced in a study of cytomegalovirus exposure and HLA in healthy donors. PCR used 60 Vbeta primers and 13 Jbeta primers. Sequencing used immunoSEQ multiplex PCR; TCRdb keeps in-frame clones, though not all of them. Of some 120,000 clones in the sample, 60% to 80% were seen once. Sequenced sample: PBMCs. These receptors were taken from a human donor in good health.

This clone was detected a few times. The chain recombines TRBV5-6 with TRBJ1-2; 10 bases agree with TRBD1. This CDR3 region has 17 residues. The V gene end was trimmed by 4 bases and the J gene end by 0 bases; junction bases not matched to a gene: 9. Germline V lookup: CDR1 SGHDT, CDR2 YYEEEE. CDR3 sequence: CASSPGDRGPSNYGYTF. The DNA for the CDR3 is TGTGCCAGCAGCCCGGGGGACAGGGGACCCTCTAACTATGGCTACACCTTC.

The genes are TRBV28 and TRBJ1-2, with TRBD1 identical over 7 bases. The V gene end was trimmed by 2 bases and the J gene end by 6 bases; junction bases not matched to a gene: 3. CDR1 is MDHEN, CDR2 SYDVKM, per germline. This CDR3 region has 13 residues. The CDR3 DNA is TGTGCCAGCAGTTTAGAGGGGGCTCATGGCTACACCTTC. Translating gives CASSLEGAHGYTF.

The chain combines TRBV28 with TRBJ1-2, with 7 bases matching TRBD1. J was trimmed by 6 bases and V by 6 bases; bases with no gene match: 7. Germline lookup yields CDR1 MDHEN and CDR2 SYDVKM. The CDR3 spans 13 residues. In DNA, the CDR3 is TGTGCCAGCAGCAAGGACAGGTCCCATGGCTACACCTTC. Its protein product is CASSKDRSHGYTF.